This T cell receptor (beta chain) was sequenced during a study of spatial heterogeneity in lung cancer (dated 2019 in TCRdb). Looking at the study overall: Beta-chain transcripts were consistently detected in greater numbers than alpha-chain transcripts, which likely reflects a higher abundance of beta-chain transcripts. In the raw uncorrected reads, each unique combination of TCR and UMI appeared on average more than ten times. In non-small cell lung cancer, the study made a quantitative comparison of TCR alpha and beta repertoires among multiple tumor regions, matched nontumor lung and blood. Nonsynonymous mutation counts, determined by whole-exome sequencing of tumor tissue, were related to TCR repertoire features. At surgery, both alpha and beta chains were TCR-sequenced in more than 200 tumor regions, about 61 matched nontumor lung samples and just over 55 PBMC samples. Overall study results and their limits: Ubiquitous expanded tumor TCRs showed up in blood more often at tumor resection than at routine follow-up. Additional single-cell paired TCR alpha and beta sequencing was considered necessary to confirm, at a functional level, the hypothesis that regional TCRs recognize regional mutations.

This clonotype was detected a few times. Its antigen remains undetermined. One junction end does not reproduce the germline sequence, and a read error may be involved. The method was 5' RACE. TCRdb records NextSeq 500 as the sequencer. In the TCR library protocol, a unique molecular identifier was attached to each TCR cDNA molecule so that PCR and sequencing errors could be corrected. The study's processing was this. TCR identification, UMI-based error correction and CDR3 extraction were performed with Decombinator tools. TCRs above a frequency of 2 per 1,000, corresponding to the top 1% of the tumor frequency distribution, were defined as expanded. Rényi diversity was computed with the R vegan package after subsampling each repertoire 100 times to 5,000 TCRs. CDR3 similarity networks were constructed using string-kernel similarity of amino acid triplets, with links drawn between CDR3s whose pairwise similarity was above 0.82. TCRdb's own reprocessing of the public reads used fastp at Q25 and MiXCR and kept productive beta chains. Each record represents a unique CDR3 protein, reported with the most common genes and DNA among its rows. These V and J calls originate from TCRdb's pipeline instead of the authors' own analysis. In all, the sample holds tens of thousands of distinct CDR3 sequences, and roughly 6% of those were seen once. The ten largest clones take up approximately 10% of the sample.

CDR1 and CDR2, per the germline V gene (reference sequence), are LNHDA and SQIVND. The CDR3 measures 12 amino acids from cysteine to phenylalanine. Solely the CDR3 DNA is kept, with 36 bases framed from the first base. The time point label on this specimen signifies: sample taken at primary tumor resection. Without any cell sorting, TCR sequencing was performed on whole RNA extracted either from tumor and nontumor lung tissue or from cryopreserved PBMC samples. Samples were obtained from 65 to 90 patients with early-stage, untreated non-small cell lung cancer from the lung TRACERx cohort. Only patients with enough RNA available from two or more tumor regions were chosen for TCR sequencing.

The V gene is TRBV19 and the J gene is TRBJ1-2, and possibly TRBD1, on 6 matching bases. The sample consisted of PBMCs, taken at surgery. This clonotype was sampled from a male donor with early-stage non-small cell lung cancer. The nucleotide sequence reads TGTGCCACTAGTCCGGGGGCATATGGCTACACCTTC. This encodes CATSPGAYGYTF.